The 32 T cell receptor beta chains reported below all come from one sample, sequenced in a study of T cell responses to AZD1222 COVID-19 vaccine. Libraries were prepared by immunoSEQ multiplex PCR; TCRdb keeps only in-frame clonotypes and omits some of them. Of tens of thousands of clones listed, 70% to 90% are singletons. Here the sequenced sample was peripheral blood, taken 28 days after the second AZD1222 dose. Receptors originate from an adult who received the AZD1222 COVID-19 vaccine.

The CDR3 is CASSTEPGQGNQPQHF. The CDR3 coding sequence is TGTGCCAGCAGCACTGAGCCGGGACAGGGCAATCAGCCCCAGCATTTT. This chain joins TRBV7-2 and TRBJ1-5; 8 nucleotides agree with TRBD1. The V segment lost 5 bases and the J segment 2 bases; nucleotides outside the gene matches: 8. The germline gives CDR1 SGHTA, CDR2 FQGNSA. The CDR3 contains 16 residues.

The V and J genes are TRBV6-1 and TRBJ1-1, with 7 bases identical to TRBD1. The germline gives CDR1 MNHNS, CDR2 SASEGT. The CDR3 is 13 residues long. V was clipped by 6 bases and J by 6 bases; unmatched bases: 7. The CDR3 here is CASRTGPGAEAFF. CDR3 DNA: TGTGCCAGCAGGACAGGGCCAGGCGCTGAAGCTTTCTTT.

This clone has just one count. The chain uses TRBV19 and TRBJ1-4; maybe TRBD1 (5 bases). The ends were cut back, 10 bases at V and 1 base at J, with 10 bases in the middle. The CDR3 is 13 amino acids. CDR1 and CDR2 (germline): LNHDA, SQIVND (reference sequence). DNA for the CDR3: TGTGCCATCGCAGACAGAACTAATGAAAAACTGTTTTTT. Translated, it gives CAIADRTNEKLFF.

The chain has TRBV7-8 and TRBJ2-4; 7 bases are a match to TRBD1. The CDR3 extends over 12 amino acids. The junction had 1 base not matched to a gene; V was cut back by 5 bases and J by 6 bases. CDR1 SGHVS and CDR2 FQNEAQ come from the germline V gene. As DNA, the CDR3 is TGTGCCAGCAGCCCAGGGGGAAACATTCAGTACTTC. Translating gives CASSPGGNIQYF.

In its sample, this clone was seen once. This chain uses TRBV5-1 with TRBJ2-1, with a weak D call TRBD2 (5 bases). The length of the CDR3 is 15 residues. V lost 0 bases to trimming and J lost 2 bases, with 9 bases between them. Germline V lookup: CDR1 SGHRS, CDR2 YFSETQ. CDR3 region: CASSLEAGAYNEQFF. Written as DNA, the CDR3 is TGCGCCAGCAGCTTGGAGGCCGGGGCCTACAATGAGCAGTTCTTC.

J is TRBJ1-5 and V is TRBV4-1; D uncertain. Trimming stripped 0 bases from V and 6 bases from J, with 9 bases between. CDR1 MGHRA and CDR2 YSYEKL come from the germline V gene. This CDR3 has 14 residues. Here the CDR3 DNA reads TGCGCCAGCAGCCAAGATCGGTCGCGTCAGCCCCAGCATTTT. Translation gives CASSQDRSRQPQHF.

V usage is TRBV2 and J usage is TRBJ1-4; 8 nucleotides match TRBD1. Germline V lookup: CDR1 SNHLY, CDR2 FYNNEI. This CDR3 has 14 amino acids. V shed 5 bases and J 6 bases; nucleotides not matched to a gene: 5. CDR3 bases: TGTGCCAGCAGTCAGGACAGGGCTTATGAAAAACTGTTTTTT. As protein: CASSQDRAYEKLFF.

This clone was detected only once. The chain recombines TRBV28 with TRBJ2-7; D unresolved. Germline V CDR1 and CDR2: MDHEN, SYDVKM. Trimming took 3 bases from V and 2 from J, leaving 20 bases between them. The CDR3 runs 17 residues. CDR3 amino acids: CASSFPPTETGTYEQYF. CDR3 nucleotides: TGTGCCAGCAGTTTTCCCCCCACCGAGACCGGTACCTACGAGCAGTACTTC.

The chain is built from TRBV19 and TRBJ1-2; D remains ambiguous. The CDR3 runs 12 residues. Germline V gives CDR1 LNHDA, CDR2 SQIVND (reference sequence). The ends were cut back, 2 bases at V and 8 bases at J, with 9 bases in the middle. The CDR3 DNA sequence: TGTGCCAGTAGTATACGGAGCGGGGGCTACACCTTC. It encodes CASSIRSGGYTF.

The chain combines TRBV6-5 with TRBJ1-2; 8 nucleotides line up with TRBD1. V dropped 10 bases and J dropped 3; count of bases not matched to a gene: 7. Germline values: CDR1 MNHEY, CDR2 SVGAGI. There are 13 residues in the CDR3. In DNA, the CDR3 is TGTGCCATCACCCAGGACAGGGACTATGGCTACACCTTC. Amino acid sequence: CAITQDRDYGYTF.

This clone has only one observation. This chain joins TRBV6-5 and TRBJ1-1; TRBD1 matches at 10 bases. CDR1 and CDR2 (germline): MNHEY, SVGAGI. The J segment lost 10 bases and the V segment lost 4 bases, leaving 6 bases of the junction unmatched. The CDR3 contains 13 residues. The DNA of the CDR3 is TGTGCCAGCAGTTCCGACAGGGGGCTTGTAGCTTTCTTT. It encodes CASSSDRGLVAFF.

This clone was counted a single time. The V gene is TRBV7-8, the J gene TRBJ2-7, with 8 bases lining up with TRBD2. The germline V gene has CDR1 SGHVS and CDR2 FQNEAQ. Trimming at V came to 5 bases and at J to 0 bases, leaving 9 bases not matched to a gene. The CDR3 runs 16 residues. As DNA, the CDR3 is TGTGCCAGCAGCCCTGCCCGGACTAGCAACTCCTACGAGCAGTACTTC. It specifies CASSPARTSNSYEQYF.

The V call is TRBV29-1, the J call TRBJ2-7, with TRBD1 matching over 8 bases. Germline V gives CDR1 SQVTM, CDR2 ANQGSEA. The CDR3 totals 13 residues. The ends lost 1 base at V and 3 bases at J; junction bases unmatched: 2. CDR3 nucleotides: TGCAGCGTTGAAGTACAGGGGGGCTACGAGCAGTACTTC. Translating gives CSVEVQGGYEQYF.

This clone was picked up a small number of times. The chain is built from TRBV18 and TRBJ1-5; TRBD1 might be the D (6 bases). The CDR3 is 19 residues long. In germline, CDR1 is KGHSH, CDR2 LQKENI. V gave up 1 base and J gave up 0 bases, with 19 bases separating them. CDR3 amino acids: CASSPLYSDSRFSNQPQHF. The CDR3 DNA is TGTGCCAGCTCACCACTGTACTCGGACAGCCGATTTAGCAATCAGCCCCAGCATTTT.

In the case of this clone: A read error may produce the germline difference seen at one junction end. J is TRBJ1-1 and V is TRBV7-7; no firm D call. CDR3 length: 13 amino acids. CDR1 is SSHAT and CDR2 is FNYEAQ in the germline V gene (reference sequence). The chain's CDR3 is CASSRSMNTEAFF. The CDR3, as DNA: TGTGCTAGCAGCCGGTCAATGAACACTGAAGCTTTCTTT. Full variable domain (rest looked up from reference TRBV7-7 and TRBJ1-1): GAGVSQSPRYKVTKRGQDVTLRCDPISSHATLYWYQQALGQGPEFLTYFNYEAQPDKSGLPSDRFSAERPEGSISTLTIQRTEQRDSAMYRCASSRSMNTEAFFGQGTRLTVV.

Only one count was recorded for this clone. The CDR3 spells CASRAGVVADTQYF. The CDR3 nucleotides are TGTGCCAGCAGAGCAGGGGTGGTAGCAGATACGCAGTATTTT. The rearrangement links TRBV2 to TRBJ2-3; maybe TRBD1 (6 bases). With 6 bases removed from V and 4 bases from J, the gap between germline ends came to 14 bases. The CDR3 has 14 amino acids. From germline, CDR1 is SNHLY and CDR2 FYNNEI.

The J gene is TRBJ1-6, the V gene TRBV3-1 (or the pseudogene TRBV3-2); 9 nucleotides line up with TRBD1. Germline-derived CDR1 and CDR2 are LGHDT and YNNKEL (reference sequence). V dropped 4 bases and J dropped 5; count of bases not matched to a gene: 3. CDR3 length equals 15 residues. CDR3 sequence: CASSPGQGNNSPLHF. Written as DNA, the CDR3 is TGTGCCAGCAGCCCTGGACAGGGGAATAATTCACCCCTCCACTTT.

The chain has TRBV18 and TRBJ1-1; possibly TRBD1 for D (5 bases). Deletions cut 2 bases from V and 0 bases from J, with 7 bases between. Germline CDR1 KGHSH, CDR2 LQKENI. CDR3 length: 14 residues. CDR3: CASSPAGMNTEAFF. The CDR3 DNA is TGTGCCAGCTCACCAGCAGGGATGAACACTGAAGCTTTCTTT.

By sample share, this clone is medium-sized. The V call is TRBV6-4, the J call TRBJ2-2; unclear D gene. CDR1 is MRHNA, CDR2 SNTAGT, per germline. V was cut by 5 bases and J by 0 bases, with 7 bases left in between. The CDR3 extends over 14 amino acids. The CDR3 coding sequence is TGTGCCAGCAGTACCGGAACGAACACCGGGGAGCTGTTTTTT. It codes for CASSTGTNTGELFF.

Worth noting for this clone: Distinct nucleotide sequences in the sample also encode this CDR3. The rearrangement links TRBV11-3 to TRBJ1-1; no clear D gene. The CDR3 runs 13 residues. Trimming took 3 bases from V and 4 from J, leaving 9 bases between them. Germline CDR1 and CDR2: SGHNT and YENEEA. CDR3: CASSLVTGTEAFF. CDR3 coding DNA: TGTGCCAGCAGCTTGGTCACGGGCACTGAAGCTTTCTTT.

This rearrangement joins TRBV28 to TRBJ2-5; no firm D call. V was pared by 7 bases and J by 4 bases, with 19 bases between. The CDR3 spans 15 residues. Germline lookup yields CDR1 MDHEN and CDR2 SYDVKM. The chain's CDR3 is CASTPRLFGLETQYF. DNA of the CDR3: TGTGCCAGCACCCCAAGGTTGTTCGGGTTAGAGACCCAGTACTTC.

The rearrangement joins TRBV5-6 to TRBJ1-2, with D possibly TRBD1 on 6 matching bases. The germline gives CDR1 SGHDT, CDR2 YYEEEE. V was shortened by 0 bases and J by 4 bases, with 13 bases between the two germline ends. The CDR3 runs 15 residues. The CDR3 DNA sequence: TGTGCCAGCAGCTTGGCCGGTAGGGACATCTATGGCTACACCTTC. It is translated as CASSLAGRDIYGYTF.

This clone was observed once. DNA for the CDR3: TGTGCCAGCACCAGAACCCGGACAGGGCAAGCTTTCTTT. It specifies CASTRTRTGQAFF. The V gene is TRBV12-3 or TRBV12-4, the J gene TRBJ1-1, with 8 bases matching TRBD1. V was pared by 7 bases and J by 9 bases, with 10 bases of the junction left unmatched. CDR3 size: 13 residues.

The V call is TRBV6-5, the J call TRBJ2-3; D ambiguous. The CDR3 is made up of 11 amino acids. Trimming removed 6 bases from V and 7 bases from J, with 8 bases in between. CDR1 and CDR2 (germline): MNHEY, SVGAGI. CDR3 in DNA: TGTGCCAGCAGACTACATTATACGCAGTATTTT. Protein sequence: CASRLHYTQYF.

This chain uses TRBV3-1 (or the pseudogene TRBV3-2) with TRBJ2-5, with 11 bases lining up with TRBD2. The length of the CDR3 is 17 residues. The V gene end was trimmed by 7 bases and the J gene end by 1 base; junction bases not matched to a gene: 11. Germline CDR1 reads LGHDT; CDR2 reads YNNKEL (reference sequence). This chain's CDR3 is CASKNQRGLAVQETQYF. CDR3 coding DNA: TGTGCCAGCAAGAACCAGCGGGGACTAGCGGTCCAAGAGACCCAGTACTTC.

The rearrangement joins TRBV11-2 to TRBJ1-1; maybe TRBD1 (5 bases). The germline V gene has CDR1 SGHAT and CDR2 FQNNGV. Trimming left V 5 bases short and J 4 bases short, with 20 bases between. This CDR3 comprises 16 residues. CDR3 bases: TGTGCCAGCAGCCCAGGAAACAGGTTCCGAAGCACTGAAGCTTTCTTT. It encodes CASSPGNRFRSTEAFF.

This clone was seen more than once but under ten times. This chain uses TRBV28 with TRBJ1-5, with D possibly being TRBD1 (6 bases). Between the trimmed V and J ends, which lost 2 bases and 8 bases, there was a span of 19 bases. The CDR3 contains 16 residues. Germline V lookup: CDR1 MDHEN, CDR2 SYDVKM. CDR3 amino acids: CASSLGLTGSGKPQHF. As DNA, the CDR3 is TGTGCCAGCAGTTTAGGGTTGACAGGCTCGGGAAAGCCCCAGCATTTT.

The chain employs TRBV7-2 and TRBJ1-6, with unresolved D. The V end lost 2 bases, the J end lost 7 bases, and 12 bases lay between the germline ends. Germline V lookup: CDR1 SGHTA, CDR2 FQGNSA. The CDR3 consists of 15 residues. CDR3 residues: CASSLLQGPNSPLHF. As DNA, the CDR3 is TGTGCCAGCAGCTTATTACAAGGGCCAAATTCACCCCTCCACTTT.

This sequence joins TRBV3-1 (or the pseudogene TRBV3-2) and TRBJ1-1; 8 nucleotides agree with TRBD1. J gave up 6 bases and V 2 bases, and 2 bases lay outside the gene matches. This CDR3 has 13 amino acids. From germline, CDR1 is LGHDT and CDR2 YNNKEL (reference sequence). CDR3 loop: CASSQNRGAEAFF. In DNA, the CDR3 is TGTGCCAGCAGCCAAAACAGGGGGGCTGAAGCTTTCTTT.

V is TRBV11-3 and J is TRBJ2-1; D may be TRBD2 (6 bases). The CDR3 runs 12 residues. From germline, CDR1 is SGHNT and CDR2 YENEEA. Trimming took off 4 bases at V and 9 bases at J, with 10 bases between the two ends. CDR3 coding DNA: TGTGCCAGCAGCTACATGCGGGGTGAGCAGTTCTTC. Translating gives CASSYMRGEQFF.

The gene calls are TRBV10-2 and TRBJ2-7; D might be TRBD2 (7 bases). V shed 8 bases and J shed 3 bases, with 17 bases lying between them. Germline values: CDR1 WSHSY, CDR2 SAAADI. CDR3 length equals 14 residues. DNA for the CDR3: TGCGCCAGCGGAGGATCGGGGGGCCTCTACGAGCAGTACTTC. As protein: CASGGSGGLYEQYF.

The CDR3 DNA is TGCGCCAGCAGTAATGCCAGGAAATCTGGAAACACCATATATTTT. Protein sequence: CASSNARKSGNTIYF. The chain uses TRBV10-2 and TRBJ1-3; D is ambiguous. This CDR3 has 15 amino acids. V was shortened by 5 bases and J by 1 base, with 12 bases between the two germline ends. Germline lookup yields CDR1 WSHSY and CDR2 SAAADI.